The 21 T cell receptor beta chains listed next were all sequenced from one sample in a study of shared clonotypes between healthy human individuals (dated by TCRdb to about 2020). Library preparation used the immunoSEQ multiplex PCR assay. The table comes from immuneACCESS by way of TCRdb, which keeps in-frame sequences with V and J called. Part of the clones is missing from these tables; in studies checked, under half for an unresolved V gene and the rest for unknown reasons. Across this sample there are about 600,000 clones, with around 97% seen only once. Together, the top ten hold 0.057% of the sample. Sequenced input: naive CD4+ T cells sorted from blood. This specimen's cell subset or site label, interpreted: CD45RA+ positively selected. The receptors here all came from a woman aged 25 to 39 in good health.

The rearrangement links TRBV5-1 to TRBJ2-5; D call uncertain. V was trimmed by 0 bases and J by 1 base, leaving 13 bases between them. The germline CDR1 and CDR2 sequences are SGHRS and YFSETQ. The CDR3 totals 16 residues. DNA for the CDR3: TGCGCCAGCAGCTTGGGTGGACCGCCGTCCCAAGAGACCCAGTACTTC. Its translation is CASSLGGPPSQETQYF.

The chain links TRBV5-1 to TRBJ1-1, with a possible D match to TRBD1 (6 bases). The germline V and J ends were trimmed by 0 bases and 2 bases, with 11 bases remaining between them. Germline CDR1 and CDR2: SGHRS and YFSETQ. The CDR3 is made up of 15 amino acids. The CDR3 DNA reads TGCGCCAGCAGCTTGGCTCGGACAGCCAACACTGAAGCTTTCTTT. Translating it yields CASSLARTANTEAFF.

CDR3 in amino acids: CASSPPVPRAYGYTF. The CDR3 DNA reads TGTGCCAGCTCACCACCGGTTCCTCGGGCCTATGGCTACACCTTC. The chain employs TRBV18 and TRBJ1-2, with D unresolved. Germline V gives CDR1 KGHSH, CDR2 LQKENI. Trimming removed 0 bases from V and 4 bases from J, with 12 bases in between. This CDR3 comprises 15 residues.

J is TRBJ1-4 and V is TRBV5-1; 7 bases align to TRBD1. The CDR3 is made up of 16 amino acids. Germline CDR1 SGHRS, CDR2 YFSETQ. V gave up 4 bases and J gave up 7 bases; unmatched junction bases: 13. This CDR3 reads CASSQTSTGMVEKLFF. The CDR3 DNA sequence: TGCGCCAGCAGCCAAACCTCGACAGGGATGGTTGAAAAACTGTTTTTT.

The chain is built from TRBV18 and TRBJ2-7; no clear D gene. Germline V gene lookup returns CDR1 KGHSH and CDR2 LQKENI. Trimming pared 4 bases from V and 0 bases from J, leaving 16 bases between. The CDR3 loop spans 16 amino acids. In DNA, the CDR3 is TGTGCCAGCTCACTGGGTCGAGGCCTCAGCTCCTACGAGCAGTACTTC. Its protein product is CASSLGRGLSSYEQYF.

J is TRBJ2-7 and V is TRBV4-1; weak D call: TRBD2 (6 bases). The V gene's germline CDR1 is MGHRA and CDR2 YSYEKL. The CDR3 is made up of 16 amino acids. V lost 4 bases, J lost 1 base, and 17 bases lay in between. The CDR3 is CASSPAGGASSYEQYF. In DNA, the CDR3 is TGCGCCAGCAGCCCAGCGGGCGGGGCTTCGTCCTACGAGCAGTACTTC.

DNA for the CDR3: TGCGCCAGCAGCTTGCCGGGGACTAGCGGGAGTCGAGAGCAGTACTTC. Its translation: CASSLPGTSGSREQYF. V and J are TRBV5-1 and TRBJ2-7; TRBD2 aligns across 14 bases. Germline V gene lookup returns CDR1 SGHRS and CDR2 YFSETQ. J was trimmed by 7 bases and V by 1 base; bases with no gene match: 7. This CDR3 has 16 residues.

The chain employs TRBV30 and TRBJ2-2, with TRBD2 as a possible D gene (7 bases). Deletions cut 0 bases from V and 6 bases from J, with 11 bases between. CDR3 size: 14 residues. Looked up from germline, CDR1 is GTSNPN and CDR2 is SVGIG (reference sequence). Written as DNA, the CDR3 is TGTGCCTGGAGTGTAGGGGGGGCGCCCGGGGAGCTGTTTTTT. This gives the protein CAWSVGGAPGELFF.

The CDR3 loop is CASSHGRDSGPGNEQFF. The CDR3 nucleotides read TGCGCCAGCAGCCATGGTCGGGACAGCGGCCCCGGCAATGAGCAGTTCTTC. V gene TRBV4-1 combines with J gene TRBJ2-1; 7 bases match TRBD1. Germline CDR1 is MGHRA and CDR2 is YSYEKL. This CDR3 has 17 residues. J was trimmed by 6 bases and V by 3 bases; bases with no gene match: 14.

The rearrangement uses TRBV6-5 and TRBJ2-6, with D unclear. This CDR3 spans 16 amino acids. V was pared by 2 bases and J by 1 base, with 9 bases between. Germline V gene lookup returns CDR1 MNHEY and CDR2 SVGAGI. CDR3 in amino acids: CASSYNSRSGANVLTF. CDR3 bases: TGTGCCAGCAGTTACAATAGTCGTTCTGGGGCCAACGTCCTGACTTTC.

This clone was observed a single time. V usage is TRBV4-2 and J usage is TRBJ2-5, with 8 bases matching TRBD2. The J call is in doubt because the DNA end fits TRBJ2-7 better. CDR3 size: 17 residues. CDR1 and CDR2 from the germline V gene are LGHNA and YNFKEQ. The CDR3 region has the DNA TGTGCCAGCAGCCAAGTGGTAGTAGCGGGGAAGGCCTACGAGCAGTACTTC. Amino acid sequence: CASSQVVVAGKAYEQYF.

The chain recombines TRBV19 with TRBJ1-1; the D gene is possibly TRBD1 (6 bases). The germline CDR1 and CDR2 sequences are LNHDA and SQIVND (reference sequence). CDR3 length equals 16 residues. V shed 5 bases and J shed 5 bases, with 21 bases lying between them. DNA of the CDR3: TGTGCCAGTAGTCTCCCTCTGACAGGTGGGGGGACTGAAGCTTTCTTT. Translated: CASSLPLTGGGTEAFF.

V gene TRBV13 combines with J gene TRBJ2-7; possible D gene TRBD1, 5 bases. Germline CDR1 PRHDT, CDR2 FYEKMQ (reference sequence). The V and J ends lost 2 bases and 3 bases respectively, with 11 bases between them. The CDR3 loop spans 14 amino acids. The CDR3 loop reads CASSLIGQGYEQYF. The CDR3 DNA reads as TGTGCCAGCAGCTTAATCGGCCAGGGCTACGAGCAGTACTTC.

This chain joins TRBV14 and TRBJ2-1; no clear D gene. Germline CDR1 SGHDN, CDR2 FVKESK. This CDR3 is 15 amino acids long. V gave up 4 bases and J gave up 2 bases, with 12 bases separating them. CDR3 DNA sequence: TGTGCCAGCAGCCGACATCTGGCGGCCTACAATGAGCAGTTCTTC. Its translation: CASSRHLAAYNEQFF.

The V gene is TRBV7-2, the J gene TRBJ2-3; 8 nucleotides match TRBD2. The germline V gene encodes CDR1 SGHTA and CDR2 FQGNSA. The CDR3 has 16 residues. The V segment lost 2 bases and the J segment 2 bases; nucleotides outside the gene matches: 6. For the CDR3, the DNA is TGTGCCAGCAGCTTATGGGGCGGGGGGAACACAGATACGCAGTATTTT. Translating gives CASSLWGGGNTDTQYF.

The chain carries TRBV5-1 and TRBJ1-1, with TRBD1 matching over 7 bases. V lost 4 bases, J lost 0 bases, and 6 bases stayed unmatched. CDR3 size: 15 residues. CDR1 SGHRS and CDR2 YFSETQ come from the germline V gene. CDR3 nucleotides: TGCGCCAGCAGCCCTACGACAGGGTTGAACACTGAAGCTTTCTTT. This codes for CASSPTTGLNTEAFF.

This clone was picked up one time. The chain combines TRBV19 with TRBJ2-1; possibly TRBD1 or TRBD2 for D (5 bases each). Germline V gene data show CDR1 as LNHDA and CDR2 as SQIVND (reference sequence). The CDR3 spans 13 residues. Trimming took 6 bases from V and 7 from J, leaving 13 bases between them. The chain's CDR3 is CASRWTGGNEQFF. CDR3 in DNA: TGTGCCAGTAGATGGACTGGGGGAAATGAGCAGTTCTTC.

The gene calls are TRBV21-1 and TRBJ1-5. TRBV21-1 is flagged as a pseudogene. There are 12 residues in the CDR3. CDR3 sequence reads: CASSAEGQPQHF. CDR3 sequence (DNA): TGTGCCAGCAGTGCTGAAGGGCAGCCCCAGCATTTT.

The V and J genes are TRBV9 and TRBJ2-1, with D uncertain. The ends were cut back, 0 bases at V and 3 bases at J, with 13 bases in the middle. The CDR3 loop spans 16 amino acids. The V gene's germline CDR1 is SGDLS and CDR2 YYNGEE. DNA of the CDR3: TGTGCCAGCAGCGTAGGAGGCTCGAATATCTACAATGAGCAGTTCTTC. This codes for CASSVGGSNIYNEQFF.

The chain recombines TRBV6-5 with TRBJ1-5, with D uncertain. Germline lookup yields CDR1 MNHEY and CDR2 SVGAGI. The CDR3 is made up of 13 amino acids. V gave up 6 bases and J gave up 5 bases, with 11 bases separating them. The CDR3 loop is CASRAPLYQPQHF. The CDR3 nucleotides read TGTGCCAGCAGAGCCCCCCTCTATCAGCCCCAGCATTTT.

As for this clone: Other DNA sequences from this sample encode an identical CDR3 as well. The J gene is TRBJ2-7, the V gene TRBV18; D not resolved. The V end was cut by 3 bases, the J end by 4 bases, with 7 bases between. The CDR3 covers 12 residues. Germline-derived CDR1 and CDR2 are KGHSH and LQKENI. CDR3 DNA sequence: TGTGCCAGCTCACCCACGAGTTACGAGCAGTACTTC. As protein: CASSPTSYEQYF.